The clone carrying this T cell receptor (beta chain) appeared a few times. Its specificity is not known. Sequenced by immunoSEQ multiplex PCR; TCRdb stores in-frame clones only, minus some. The data show some 330 clones, about 70% seen once. The record originates from a study of T cells after posttransplantation cyclophosphamide. Study-level points and caveats: Donor-recipient repertoire similarity was low at 1-2 months, rising over year one. Blood and skin or GI T cell repertoires showed limited TRB overlap. After PTCy, TRB diversity resembled that of CNI/methotrexate controls.

Cyclophosphamide on days +3 and +4 followed busulfan-fludarabine conditioning and a marrow graft. Trimming removed 5 bases at V and 5 bases at J, with 19 bases between. Germline CDR1 WNHNN, CDR2 SYGVQD (reference sequence). This CDR3 region has 15 residues. This chain connects TRBV10-1 to TRBJ2-7; possible D gene TRBD2, 6 bases. The sequenced sample was CD8+ T cells sorted from PBMCs, obtained after allogeneic stem cell transplant with posttransplant cyclophosphamide. The clonotype comes from a female patient in her fifties or sixties who received an allogeneic stem cell transplant from a related donor, was CMV-positive, and had no GVHD. Certain T cells may be donor cells from the graft. The CDR3 DNA follows: TGCGCCAGCAGTCCTCCGGGACCGGGAGTCAACGAGCAGTACTTC. Translation: CASSPPGPGVNEQYF.